These T cell receptor beta chains were read from a single sample in a study of OX40 agonist ivuxolimab in advanced cancers. The method was immunoSEQ multiplex PCR; TCRdb's version includes in-frame clones alone and lacks a portion of them. The repertoire holds about 48,000 clones, with 85% to 95% as singletons. The sample here was CD4+ or CD8+ T cells sorted from blood, taken in a trial of the OX40 agonist ivuxolimab. The receptors originated from an adult with an advanced solid tumor such as melanoma, head and neck, liver or kidney cancer. Each CDR3 is given with its conserved first and last residue. Each record gives: J gene, V gene, clone size, D gene, CDR3 protein, CDR3 DNA. A D gene is named only where the DNA matches it firmly. Clone size is shown for a subset of rows, as once, few, many or a class of expanded clone.

>TRBJ2-7|TRBV4-1|NA|TRBD2
CASSATSGGASEQYF
TGCGCCAGCAGCGCGACTAGCGGGGGGGCCTCCGAGCAGTACTTC
>TRBJ1-6|TRBV5-1|NA|TRBD1
CASSFLRDRVSSYNSPLHF
TGCGCCAGCAGCTTTCTCCGGGACAGGGTTTCATCCTATAATTCACCCCTCCACTTT
>TRBJ2-7|TRBV27|NA|NA
CASSLNPGHEQYF
TGTGCCAGCAGTTTAAACCCTGGCCACGAGCAGTACTTC
>TRBJ2-1|TRBV4-1|few|NA
CASSQAQHEQFF
TGCGCCAGCAGCCAAGCACAGCATGAGCAGTTCTTC
>TRBJ2-1|TRBV6-5|NA|NA
CASSYSTIDEQFF
TGTGCCAGCAGTTACTCGACGATCGATGAGCAGTTCTTC
>TRBJ2-5|TRBV5-1|NA|NA
CASSLESGMFGQETQYF
TGCGCCAGCAGCTTGGAATCAGGGATGTTTGGCCAAGAGACCCAGTACTTC
>TRBJ1-2|TRBV5-6|NA|NA
CASSLDGGYTF
TGTGCCAGCAGCTTGGACGGTGGCTACACCTTC
>TRBJ2-1|TRBV6-4|NA|TRBD2
CASRPGGGGARNEQFF
TGTGCCAGCAGACCCGGGGGCGGGGGGGCCCGGAATGAGCAGTTCTTC
>TRBJ1-5|TRBV4-1|NA|NA
CASSFVQGSGNQPQHF
TGCGCCAGCAGCTTCGTACAGGGTTCCGGCAATCAGCCCCAGCATTTT
>TRBJ2-3|TRBV11-1|NA|NA
CASSQTPSGADTQYF
TGTGCCAGCAGCCAAACCCCGAGTGGTGCAGATACGCAGTATTTT
>TRBJ2-4|TRBV4-2|NA|TRBD1
CASSQEAGQGLNIQYF
TGTGCCAGCAGCCAAGAGGCAGGACAGGGGCTGAACATTCAGTACTTC
>TRBJ1-2|TRBV5-6|NA|TRBD1
CASSLVAGGTFNYGYTF
TGTGCCAGCAGCTTGGTGGCAGGGGGTACCTTTAACTATGGCTACACCTTC
>TRBJ2-1|TRBV13|NA|TRBD1
CASSSGTDNEQFF
TGTGCCAGCAGCTCGGGGACAGACAATGAGCAGTTCTTC
>TRBJ2-1|TRBV12-5|NA|TRBD1
CASGWGQGDEQFF
TGTGCTAGTGGCTGGGGACAGGGGGATGAGCAGTTCTTC
>TRBJ2-2|TRBV6-1|NA|NA
CASSEAGQRNTGELFF
TGTGCCAGCAGTGAAGCGGGGCAGCGGAACACCGGGGAGCTGTTTTTT
>TRBJ1-4|TRBV13|NA|NA
CASSLLGEKLFF
TGTGCCAGCAGCTTATTGGGGGAAAAACTGTTTTTT
>TRBJ2-3|TRBV7-7|NA|TRBD2
CASSPGTSGGPDTQYF
TGTGCTAGCAGCCCAGGGACTAGCGGGGGCCCAGATACGCAGTATTTT
>TRBJ2-3|TRBV28|NA|TRBD1
CASRPGQGPDTQYF
TGTGCCAGCAGACCGGGACAGGGTCCAGATACGCAGTATTTT
>TRBJ2-5|TRBV7-6|NA|NA
CASSRSSGPLETQYF
TGTGCCAGCAGCCGGTCCTCAGGGCCCTTGGAGACCCAGTACTTC
>TRBJ1-4|TRBV28|NA|NA
CASSDGTLYTNEKLFF
TGTGCCAGCAGCGACGGCACTCTTTACACTAATGAAAAACTGTTTTTT
>TRBJ2-1|TRBV19|few|TRBD2
CASSLTSGDYNEQFF
TGTGCCAGTAGTTTGACTAGCGGGGACTACAATGAGCAGTTCTTC
>TRBJ2-2|TRBV19|NA|TRBD1
CASSIGTGVRGGELFF
TGTGCCAGTAGTATCGGGACAGGGGTCCGGGGCGGGGAGCTGTTTTTT
>TRBJ2-1|TRBV28|NA|TRBD2
CASSSPLAGSSYNEQFF
TGTGCCAGCAGCTCCCCTCTAGCGGGGAGCTCCTACAATGAGCAGTTCTTC
>TRBJ2-5|TRBV9|NA|TRBD2
CASSETGLAAQQETQYF
TGTGCCAGCAGCGAAACGGGACTAGCGGCGCAACAAGAGACCCAGTACTTC
>TRBJ2-3|TRBV5-1|NA|NA
CASSLGGLGTDTQYF
TGCGCCAGCAGCCTCGGGGGGCTGGGTACAGATACGCAGTATTTT
>TRBJ2-3|TRBV7-9|NA|TRBD1
CASSTRDRGQSDTQYF
TGTGCCAGCAGCACCCGGGACAGGGGGCAATCAGATACGCAGTATTTT